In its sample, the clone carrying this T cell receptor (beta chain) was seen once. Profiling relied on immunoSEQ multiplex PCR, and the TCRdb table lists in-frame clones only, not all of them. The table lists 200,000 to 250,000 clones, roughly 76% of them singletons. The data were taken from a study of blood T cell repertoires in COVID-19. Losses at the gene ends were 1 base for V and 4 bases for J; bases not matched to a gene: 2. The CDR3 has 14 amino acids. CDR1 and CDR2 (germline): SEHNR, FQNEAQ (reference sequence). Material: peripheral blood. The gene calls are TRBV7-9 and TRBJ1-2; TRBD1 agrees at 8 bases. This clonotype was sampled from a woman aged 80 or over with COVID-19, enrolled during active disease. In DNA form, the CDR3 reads TGTGCCAGCAGCTTAGGACAGGGGCCCTATGGCTACACCTTC. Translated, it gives CASSLGQGPYGYTF.